A single TCR beta chain is shown here with its context. These data are taken from a study of T-cell reconstitution after alpha-beta-depleted transplantation in children. TCRbeta library preparation incorporated unique molecular identifiers. MiXCR was run by TCRdb on the PCR reads, yielding one entry per CDR3 protein. The repertoire consists of around 370,000 distinct CDR3 sequences, with about a tenth occurring once and the leading ten covering under 3%. The sample consisted of PBMCs from the stem cell graft donor, taken from the stem cell graft. The TCR comes from a human donor who donated a stem cell graft to a child with acute lymphoblastic leukemia.

CDR3 sequence reads: CASSVAGAVTNEQFF. For the CDR3, the DNA is TGTGCCAGCAGCGTAGCCGGGGCGGTTACGAATGAGCAGTTCTTC. The V and J genes are TRBV9 and TRBJ2-1, with D possibly being TRBD1 or TRBD2 (5 bases each). CDR1 is SGDLS and CDR2 is YYNGEE in the germline V gene. This CDR3 has 15 residues. V was shortened by 0 bases and J by 7 bases, with 14 bases between the two germline ends. The whole variable domain, filled in from reference TRBV9 and TRBJ2-1, reads DSGVTQTPKHLITATGQRVTLRCSPRSGDLSVYWYQQSLDQGLQFLIQYYNGEERAKGNILERFSAQQFPDLHSELNLSSLELGDSALYFCASSVAGAVTNEQFFGPGTRLTVL.